These T cell receptor beta chains were read from a single sample in a study of beta chain features in type 1 diabetes. Clones were sequenced by immunoSEQ multiplex PCR, and TCRdb holds only the in-frame ones, with some missing. The repertoire has about 320,000 clones, approximately 14% of them found once; the top ten carry about 6.7%. Sequencing was performed on central memory CD4+ T cells from blood. These receptors were taken from a man aged 30 to 45 in good health. The CDR3 runs from the conserved cysteine through the conserved F or W. D genes are given only for firm matches. Clone size is stated in some rows and not others, as once, few, many or a class when expanded.

V gene: TRBV6-6
J gene: TRBJ2-6
clone size: few
D gene: .
CDR3 protein: CASRAEAAGANVLTF
CDR3 DNA: TGTGCCAGCAGGGCCGAGGCGGCTGGGGCCAACGTCCTGACTTTC

V gene: TRBV7-2
J gene: TRBJ1-2
clone size: .
D gene: TRBD1
CDR3 protein: CASSLSQRGGLNGYTF
CDR3 DNA: TGTGCCAGCAGCTTAAGCCAACGAGGGGGCCTGAATGGCTACACCTTC

V gene: TRBV27
J gene: TRBJ2-7
clone size: .
D gene: .
CDR3 protein: CASSYKSGAIAYEQYF
CDR3 DNA: TGTGCCAGCAGTTATAAGTCGGGGGCGATCGCCTACGAGCAGTACTTC

V gene: TRBV11-3
J gene: TRBJ1-1
clone size: .
D gene: .
CDR3 protein: CASSLAGIGTEAFF
CDR3 DNA: TGTGCCAGCAGCTTAGCCGGGATCGGCACTGAAGCTTTCTTT

V gene: TRBV6-1
J gene: TRBJ1-2
clone size: .
D gene: .
CDR3 protein: CASSRSTYGYTF
CDR3 DNA: TGTGCCAGCAGCCGTTCAACCTATGGCTACACCTTC

V gene: TRBV10-3
J gene: TRBJ1-4
clone size: many
D gene: TRBD1
CDR3 protein: CAISESRQGNEKLFF
CDR3 DNA: TGTGCCATCAGTGAGTCAAGACAGGGTAATGAAAAACTGTTTTTT

V gene: TRBV4-3
J gene: TRBJ2-2
clone size: few
D gene: .
CDR3 protein: CASRHRAAGELFF
CDR3 DNA: TGCGCCAGCAGACACAGGGCGGCCGGGGAGCTGTTTTTT

V gene: TRBV18
J gene: TRBJ2-5
clone size: few
D gene: TRBD2
CDR3 protein: CASNPGLATTIGETQYF
CDR3 DNA: TGTGCCAGCAACCCGGGACTAGCGACTACCATAGGGGAGACCCAGTACTTC

V gene: TRBV5-1
J gene: TRBJ2-1
clone size: .
D gene: .
CDR3 protein: CASSRSGGGDEQFF
CDR3 DNA: TGCGCCAGCAGCCGTAGCGGTGGAGGGGATGAGCAGTTCTTC

V gene: TRBV5-1
J gene: TRBJ1-1
clone size: few
D gene: .
CDR3 protein: CASSLGGGRTEAFF
CDR3 DNA: TGCGCCAGCAGCTTGGGTGGGGGTCGGACTGAAGCTTTCTTT

V gene: TRBV2
J gene: TRBJ1-5
clone size: few
D gene: .
CDR3 protein: CASSGESGSRTRNQPQHF
CDR3 DNA: TGTGCCAGCAGTGGGGAATCAGGGAGTCGTACGCGCAATCAGCCCCAGCATTTT

V gene: TRBV7-6
J gene: TRBJ2-6
clone size: .
D gene: .
CDR3 protein: CASPRSGANVLTF
CDR3 DNA: TGTGCCAGCCCCCGCTCTGGGGCCAACGTCCTGACTTTC

V gene: TRBV2
J gene: TRBJ2-2
clone size: .
D gene: .
CDR3 protein: CASSEARTNTGELFF
CDR3 DNA: TGTGCCAGCAGTGAAGCGAGAACGAACACCGGGGAGCTGTTTTTT

V gene: TRBV2
J gene: TRBJ1-2
clone size: few
D gene: .
CDR3 protein: CASSESENYGYTF
CDR3 DNA: TGTGCCAGCAGTGAGTCAGAGAACTATGGCTACACCTTC

V gene: TRBV9
J gene: TRBJ1-2
clone size: few
D gene: .
CDR3 protein: CASNSLGSNYGYTF
CDR3 DNA: TGTGCCAGCAACTCCCTAGGGTCTAACTATGGCTACACCTTC

V gene: TRBV6-1
J gene: TRBJ1-5
clone size: few
D gene: .
CDR3 protein: CASSYNQPQHF
CDR3 DNA: TGTGCCAGCAGCTATAATCAGCCCCAGCATTTT

V gene: TRBV15
J gene: TRBJ2-4
clone size: few
D gene: .
CDR3 protein: CATSTYPEGMGKNIQYF
CDR3 DNA: TGTGCCACCAGCACCTATCCCGAGGGGATGGGCAAAAACATTCAGTACTTC

V gene: TRBV18
J gene: TRBJ2-2
clone size: few
D gene: .
CDR3 protein: CASSPPLSRNTGELFF
CDR3 DNA: TGTGCCAGCTCACCACCTCTTTCCAGGAACACCGGGGAGCTGTTTTTT

V gene: TRBV7-9
J gene: TRBJ1-5
clone size: .
D gene: .
CDR3 protein: CASSPGQSRGQPQHF
CDR3 DNA: TGTGCCAGCAGCCCAGGACAGTCGAGGGGGCAGCCCCAGCATTTT

V gene: TRBV7-2
J gene: TRBJ2-1
clone size: few
D gene: TRBD2
CDR3 protein: CASSLAQGLAGDLNEQFF
CDR3 DNA: TGTGCCAGCAGCTTAGCGCAGGGACTAGCGGGGGACCTCAATGAGCAGTTCTTC

V gene: TRBV21-1
J gene: TRBJ1-1
clone size: few
D gene: .
CDR3 protein: CASSTTRAGTEAFF
CDR3 DNA: TGTGCCAGCAGCACAACAAGGGCTGGGACTGAAGCTTTCTTT

V gene: TRBV7-2
J gene: TRBJ2-1
clone size: few
D gene: .
CDR3 protein: CASSTSSNEQFF
CDR3 DNA: TGTGCCAGCAGTACATCGAGTAATGAGCAGTTCTTC

V gene: TRBV9
J gene: TRBJ2-6
clone size: .
D gene: TRBD2
CDR3 protein: CASSVMDRLASGANVLTF
CDR3 DNA: TGTGCCAGCAGCGTAATGGATCGACTAGCCTCCGGGGCCAACGTCCTGACTTTC

V gene: TRBV5-1
J gene: TRBJ1-2
clone size: .
D gene: .
CDR3 protein: CASSMSSGVTNYGYTF
CDR3 DNA: TGCGCCAGCAGCATGTCATCAGGAGTCACTAACTATGGCTACACCTTC

V gene: TRBV4-3
J gene: TRBJ1-2
clone size: .
D gene: .
CDR3 protein: CASSQDTRRPIGYTF
CDR3 DNA: TGCGCCAGCAGCCAAGATACGAGGAGGCCAATTGGCTACACCTTC

V gene: TRBV19
J gene: TRBJ2-2
clone size: .
D gene: .
CDR3 protein: CASNRELFF
CDR3 DNA: TGTGCCAGTAATCGGGAGCTGTTTTTT

V gene: TRBV11-3
J gene: TRBJ2-1
clone size: .
D gene: .
CDR3 protein: CASSLEPLNEQFF
CDR3 DNA: TGTGCCAGCAGCTTAGAACCACTAAATGAGCAGTTCTTC

V gene: TRBV7-2
J gene: TRBJ2-1
clone size: few
D gene: TRBD1
CDR3 protein: CASSPSTGAYNEQFF
CDR3 DNA: TGTGCCAGCAGCCCATCGACAGGGGCCTACAATGAGCAGTTCTTC

V gene: TRBV11-2
J gene: TRBJ1-1
clone size: .
D gene: TRBD1
CDR3 protein: CASSTTGDLTEAFF
CDR3 DNA: TGTGCCAGCAGCACGACAGGGGATCTGACTGAAGCTTTCTTT

V gene: TRBV7-2
J gene: TRBJ1-1
clone size: .
D gene: .
CDR3 protein: CASSQSRGNTEAFF
CDR3 DNA: TGTGCCAGCAGCCAGAGTCGGGGGAACACTGAAGCTTTCTTT

V gene: TRBV7-9
J gene: TRBJ1-2
clone size: .
D gene: .
CDR3 protein: CASSLGLPTVYGYTF
CDR3 DNA: TGTGCCAGCAGCTTAGGACTTCCGACAGTCTATGGCTACACCTTC

V gene: TRBV5-6
J gene: TRBJ1-1
clone size: few
D gene: .
CDR3 protein: CASSRYWGMAEAFF
CDR3 DNA: TGTGCCAGCAGCCGCTATTGGGGTATGGCTGAAGCTTTCTTT

V gene: TRBV6-1
J gene: TRBJ1-2
clone size: .
D gene: TRBD1
CDR3 protein: CASSRETGYNYGYTF
CDR3 DNA: TGTGCCAGCAGTCGTGAGACAGGGTATAACTATGGCTACACCTTC

V gene: TRBV7-8
J gene: TRBJ2-5
clone size: few
D gene: .
CDR3 protein: CASSLAGGETQYF
CDR3 DNA: TGTGCCAGCAGCTTAGCAGGAGGGGAGACCCAGTACTTC

V gene: TRBV6-1
J gene: TRBJ2-5
clone size: few
D gene: .
CDR3 protein: CASSLDRSRETQYF
CDR3 DNA: TGTGCCAGCAGTCTCGACAGGAGTAGGGAGACCCAGTACTTC

V gene: TRBV4-1
J gene: TRBJ2-5
clone size: few
D gene: .
CDR3 protein: CASSQALVETQYF
CDR3 DNA: TGCGCCAGCAGCCAAGCGCTAGTTGAGACCCAGTACTTC

V gene: TRBV4-3
J gene: TRBJ2-7
clone size: .
D gene: .
CDR3 protein: CASSQDQGTYEQYF
CDR3 DNA: TGCGCCAGCAGCCAAGATCAGGGGACCTACGAGCAGTACTTC

V gene: TRBV23-1
J gene: TRBJ1-4
clone size: few
D gene: .
CDR3 protein: CASNGIYEKLFF
CDR3 DNA: TGCGCCAGCAACGGGATATATGAAAAACTGTTTTTT

V gene: TRBV6-1
J gene: TRBJ2-2
clone size: .
D gene: .
CDR3 protein: CASSEARVTGELFF
CDR3 DNA: TGTGCCAGCAGTGAAGCGCGGGTAACCGGGGAGCTGTTTTTT

V gene: TRBV10-3
J gene: TRBJ1-1
clone size: .
D gene: .
CDR3 protein: CAISTRGAGSTEAFF
CDR3 DNA: TGTGCCATCAGCACCCGGGGGGCTGGGAGCACTGAAGCTTTCTTT

V gene: TRBV19
J gene: TRBJ2-3
clone size: few
D gene: .
CDR3 protein: CASSGGGTDTQYF
CDR3 DNA: TGTGCCAGTAGTGGTGGAGGCACAGATACGCAGTATTTT

V gene: TRBV7-9
J gene: TRBJ1-5
clone size: few
D gene: TRBD1
CDR3 protein: CASSLSRGQVQPQHF
CDR3 DNA: TGTGCCAGCAGCTTATCCAGGGGGCAGGTTCAGCCCCAGCATTTT

V gene: TRBV5-6
J gene: TRBJ2-7
clone size: few
D gene: TRBD1
CDR3 protein: CASSPPGTGYAEQYF
CDR3 DNA: TGTGCCAGCAGCCCCCCCGGGACAGGGTATGCCGAGCAGTACTTC

V gene: TRBV4-2
J gene: TRBJ2-1
clone size: .
D gene: TRBD2
CDR3 protein: CASNQDSGLAGNEQFF
CDR3 DNA: TGTGCCAGCAACCAAGATTCCGGGCTAGCGGGCAATGAGCAGTTCTTC

V gene: TRBV9
J gene: TRBJ2-3
clone size: .
D gene: .
CDR3 protein: CASSQRQAFTDTQYF
CDR3 DNA: TGTGCCAGCAGCCAGAGGCAGGCTTTCACAGATACGCAGTATTTT

V gene: TRBV4-2
J gene: TRBJ2-5
clone size: few
D gene: .
CDR3 protein: CASSFRSRQETQYF
CDR3 DNA: TGTGCCAGCAGCTTTAGATCCAGGCAAGAGACCCAGTACTTC

V gene: TRBV6-5
J gene: TRBJ1-2
clone size: few
D gene: TRBD1
CDR3 protein: CASSEQGAGGYTF
CDR3 DNA: TGTGCCAGCAGTGAACAGGGGGCGGGTGGCTACACCTTC

V gene: TRBV6-5
J gene: TRBJ2-1
clone size: few
D gene: .
CDR3 protein: CASIGTGSSNEQFF
CDR3 DNA: TGTGCCAGCATAGGGACTGGATCCAGCAATGAGCAGTTCTTC

V gene: TRBV19
J gene: TRBJ2-5
clone size: .
D gene: .
CDR3 protein: CASSIVGGQKTQYF
CDR3 DNA: TGTGCCAGTAGTATAGTCGGGGGCCAGAAGACCCAGTACTTC

V gene: TRBV12-5
J gene: TRBJ1-5
clone size: .
D gene: .
CDR3 protein: CASGLGGRNQPQHF
CDR3 DNA: TGTGCTAGTGGTTTGGGTGGGAGGAATCAGCCCCAGCATTTT

V gene: TRBV11-2
J gene: TRBJ1-2
clone size: .
D gene: .
CDR3 protein: CASSLEASPYNGYTF
CDR3 DNA: TGTGCCAGCAGCTTAGAGGCCAGCCCCTACAACGGCTACACCTTC

V gene: TRBV21-1
J gene: TRBJ2-5
clone size: .
D gene: .
CDR3 protein: CASTPIDGYKETQYF
CDR3 DNA: TGTGCCAGCACACCAATCGACGGGTACAAAGAGACCCAGTACTTC

V gene: TRBV7-2
J gene: TRBJ2-5
clone size: few
D gene: .
CDR3 protein: CASREGEETQYF
CDR3 DNA: TGTGCCAGCAGAGAGGGAGAAGAGACCCAGTACTTC

V gene: TRBV7-2
J gene: TRBJ2-7
clone size: .
D gene: TRBD1
CDR3 protein: CASSIGTGRYEQYF
CDR3 DNA: TGTGCCAGCAGCATCGGGACAGGGCGTTACGAGCAGTACTTC

V gene: TRBV5-4
J gene: TRBJ1-1
clone size: .
D gene: .
CDR3 protein: CASSLEEGRNTEAFF
CDR3 DNA: TGTGCCAGCAGCTTGGAAGAGGGGAGGAACACTGAAGCTTTCTTT